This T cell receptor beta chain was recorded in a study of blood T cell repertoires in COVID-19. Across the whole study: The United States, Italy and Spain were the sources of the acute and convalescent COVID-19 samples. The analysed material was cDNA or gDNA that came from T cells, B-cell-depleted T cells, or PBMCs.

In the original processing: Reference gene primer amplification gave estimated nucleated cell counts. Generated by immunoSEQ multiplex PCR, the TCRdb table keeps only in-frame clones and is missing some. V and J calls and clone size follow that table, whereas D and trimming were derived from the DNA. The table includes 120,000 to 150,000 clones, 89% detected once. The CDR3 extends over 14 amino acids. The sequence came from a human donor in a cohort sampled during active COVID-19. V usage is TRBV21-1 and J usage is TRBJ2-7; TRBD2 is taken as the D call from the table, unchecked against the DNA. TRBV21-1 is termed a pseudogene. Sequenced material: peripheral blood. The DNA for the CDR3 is TGTGCCAGCGCACTAGCGGGGGCCTCCTACGAGCAGTACTTC. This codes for CASALAGASYEQYF.